Following are 5 T cell receptor beta chains from one sample sequenced in a study of shared clonotypes between healthy human individuals. Profiling relied on immunoSEQ multiplex PCR, and the TCRdb table lists in-frame clones only, not all of them. This repertoire shows roughly 890,000 clones, about 91% found once; its top ten account for 20% to 30%. The naive CD8 subset, CD45RO-negative cells positively selected for CCR7, excluded terminally differentiated effector memory CD45RA+ cells. Sequencing was done on a sample of naive CD8+ T cells sorted from blood. The receptors come from a man aged 25 to 40 in good health.

The chain uses TRBV30 and TRBJ2-5; 7 bases are shared with TRBD2. Trimming took 2 bases from V and 1 from J; bases not matched to a gene: 1. CDR3 length: 13 residues. Germline values: CDR1 GTSNPN, CDR2 SVGIG (reference sequence). The CDR3 here is CAWSSGTQETQYF. The CDR3 nucleotides are TGTGCCTGGAGTAGCGGGACCCAAGAGACCCAGTACTTC.

The V and J genes are TRBV10-3 and TRBJ2-7; 8 nucleotides agree with TRBD2. There are 14 residues in the CDR3. CDR1 ENHRY and CDR2 SYGVKD come from the germline V gene. The V and J ends lost 6 bases and 2 bases, in that order; junction bases with no gene match: 6. The CDR3 here is CAIRSGTRTYEQYF. The DNA for the CDR3 is TGTGCCATCAGGAGCGGGACTAGAACCTACGAGCAGTACTTC.

About this clone itself: Within the sample, other DNA sequences also encode this same CDR3. The DNA for the CDR3 is TGTGCCAGTAGTCCCCTAGCGAGCAATGAGCAGTTCTTC. The encoded protein is CASSPLASNEQFF. This rearrangement joins TRBV19 to TRBJ2-1; D may be TRBD2 (6 bases). The CDR3 contains 13 residues. Between the trimmed V and J ends, which lost 5 bases and 6 bases, there was a span of 11 bases. CDR1 and CDR2 from the germline V gene are LNHDA and SQIVND (reference sequence).

The J gene is TRBJ2-1, the V gene TRBV4-1, with D hard to call. The CDR3 spans 12 residues. The ends were cut back, 0 bases at V and 16 bases at J, with 13 bases in the middle. Germline V gene data show CDR1 as MGHRA and CDR2 as YSYEKL. The CDR3: CASSQDSFKRFF. Here the CDR3 DNA reads TGCGCCAGCAGCCAAGACTCCTTTAAGAGATTCTTC.

This clone was observed a single time. The genes are TRBV7-9 and TRBJ2-4; tentative D call: TRBD2 (6 bases). This CDR3 region has 17 residues. Trimming removed 1 base from V and 8 bases from J, with 21 bases in between. Germline lookup yields CDR1 SEHNR and CDR2 FQNEAQ (reference sequence). The CDR3 region has the DNA TGTGCCAGCAGCTTAGGGGAGAGGGGAGGCCCGCTCTACATTCAGTACTTC. Protein: CASSLGERGGPLYIQYF.